This T cell receptor beta chain was sequenced during a study of low-dose radiotherapy and immunotherapy resistance in tumors (dated by TCRdb to the early 2020s). A note on the overall study: Patients in Cohort 1 were given 0.5 Gy per fraction every 2 weeks, and the prescribed total PTV dose was 6.5 Gy. Eight patients were included in the translational analysis: three from the first dose cohort and the first five from the second dose cohort. Intravenous cyclophosphamide at 200 mg/m2 was administered every two weeks, one day ahead of each radiation and immunotherapy administration. Patients in Cohort 2 were given 1 Gy per fraction every two weeks, for a total of 13 Gy across 26 weeks. Starting on cycle 1 day 1, patients took 300 mg of aspirin by mouth once daily for four cycles. Patients were given nivolumab as a 240 mg flat dose every two weeks and ipilimumab at 1 mg/kg every six weeks, with both drugs delivered intravenously. No randomization into treatment groups was done for the people taking part in the trial.

Sequencing relied on an Illumina HiSeq 2500. First-strand cDNA was synthesized using Superscript III and a set of TRAV- and TRBV-specific primers, so that both TCRalpha and TCRbeta chains were covered. TCRs were amplified with Phusion for 20 to 25 PCR cycles, with a constant-region primer paired with the adapter attached to the V primers. The MessageAmp II aRNA Amplification Kit was used to amplify the isolated mRNA, with in vitro transcription run for about 15 hours at 37 degrees C. mRNA for TCR sequencing was isolated with the Dynabeads mRNA DIRECT Purification Kit. Indexed Illumina adapters were added in a second approximately 27-cycle Phusion PCR, and the resulting products were purified with AMPure XP beads. Concerning the study's data processing: Using custom Perl scripts, TCR sequences that encoded the same protein were pooled, out-of-frame sequences were dropped, and the abundance of each clonotype was calculated. TCR sequences supported by only a single read were excluded from analysis. Shannon entropy, Gini index, clonality, richness, and the frequency of TCRs shared between repertoires were included as repertoire metrics. The raw public reads went through TCRdb reprocessing: fastp at Q25, MiXCR clone calling, in-frame beta chains kept. Entries that share a CDR3 protein sequence are merged under the most common genes and DNA. The V and J calls come from TCRdb's annotation, not from the publication. The sample data list about 84,000 distinct CDR3 sequences, and 15% to 20% of these were observed just once. The biggest ten clones account for approximately 1.5% of the sample.

According to the study, the label for this sample's time point signals: after trial treatment. Per the publication, the treatment or condition label means: LDRT plus nivolumab, ipilimumab, low-dose cyclophosphamide and aspirin (RACIN trial). The donors took part in RACIN, a single-arm, phase I, dose-escalation trial that combined nivolumab, ipilimumab, aspirin, low-dose cyclophosphamide and low-dose radiotherapy. To be eligible, a patient needed to have an advanced solid tumor that was TIL-negative. The CDR3 goes from the cysteine to the phenylalanine over 16 residues. Only the CDR3 DNA stays, 48 bases, in frame from base 1. Germline trimming: 2 bases from V, 4 bases from J; junction bases outside gene matches: 10. CDR1 and CDR2 (SQVTM, ANQGSEA) derive from the germline V gene. This clonotype was counted many times. Its antigen is currently not known. The sample holds no much larger clone one base away, and base qualities are not on file.

The source material was PBMCs, sampled after low-dose radiotherapy plus immunotherapy. The chain uses TRBV29-1 and TRBJ2-3, and 9 junction bases match TRBD2. This sequence originates from a male donor with prostate cancer. The encoded CDR3 is CSVESGSGRMADTQYF. The DNA sequence is as follows: TGCAGCGTTGAATCGGGCAGCGGGAGGATGGCAGATACGCAGTATTTT.